Listed below are T cell receptor beta chains from one sample, sequenced in a study of blood T cell repertoires in COVID-19. Sequenced by immunoSEQ multiplex PCR; TCRdb stores in-frame clones only, minus some. The table records some 150,000 clones, roughly four fifths of them present only once. Sample: PBMCs or T cells enriched from blood (not recorded which). The receptor set was obtained from a man aged 50 to 59 who had recovered from COVID-19. Each CDR3 is given with its conserved first and last residue. Each record gives: clone size, J gene, V gene, D gene, CDR3 DNA, CDR3 protein. The D gene is left open where the match is weak. Clone size is shown for a subset of rows, as once, few, many or a class of expanded clone.

NA	TRBJ2-7	TRBV3-1/TRBV3-2	TRBD1	TGTGCCAGCAGCCAAGTATTGGGACAGGGTTCTTCCTACGAGCAGTACTTC	CASSQVLGQGSSYEQYF
NA	TRBJ1-5	TRBV12-3/TRBV12-4	NA	TGTGCCAGCAGGGGACGGGGGATACCGCCCCAGCATTTT	CASRGRGIPPQHF
NA	TRBJ2-5	TRBV11-2	NA	TGTGCCAGCAGCTTGGAGGAAGAGACCCAGTACTTC	CASSLEEETQYF
NA	TRBJ1-2	TRBV7-2	NA	TGTGCCAGCAGCGGGGGCTACTATGGCTACACCTTC	CASSGGYYGYTF
NA	TRBJ1-1	TRBV5-5	NA	TGTGCCAGCAGCTTGGAGGCAGGGGTGTATGAAGCTTTCTTT	CASSLEAGVYEAFF
NA	TRBJ2-1	TRBV19	NA	TGTGCCAGTACCCTAGGGGACTCCCGAGGGTATTACAATGAGCAGTTCTTC	CASTLGDSRGYYNEQFF
NA	TRBJ1-5	TRBV9	TRBD1	TGTGCCAGCAGCGTAGGCCGGGACAGGGGGGATCAGCCCCAGCATTTT	CASSVGRDRGDQPQHF
once	TRBJ2-3	TRBV7-6	TRBD2	TGTGCCAGCAGTAAAGTGGCGGGACTAGCGGGCGACACAGATACGCAGTATTTT	CASSKVAGLAGDTDTQYF
NA	TRBJ2-1	TRBV12-3/TRBV12-4	TRBD1	TGTGCCAGCTTGAGACAGGGGGCCGATGAGCAGTTCTTC	CASLRQGADEQFF
few	TRBJ1-5	TRBV27	TRBD1	TGTGCCAGCAGTTTCCTACCTACAGGGGAGGGCAATCAGCCCCAGCATTTT	CASSFLPTGEGNQPQHF
NA	TRBJ2-6	TRBV7-9	NA	TGTGCCAGCAGCTTAACAGCAACTGGGGCCAACGTCCTGACTTTC	CASSLTATGANVLTF
NA	TRBJ1-1	TRBV11-2	TRBD1	TGTGCCAGCAGCTTAGCAGGGGGCCGCACTGAAGCTTTCTTT	CASSLAGGRTEAFF
NA	TRBJ2-3	TRBV29-1	NA	TGCAGCGTTGAAGTTGGGCAGAATACGCAGTATTTT	CSVEVGQNTQYF
NA	TRBJ1-2	TRBV19	NA	TGTGCCAGTAGTACCACAGGGACCAACTATGGCTACACCTTC	CASSTTGTNYGYTF
NA	TRBJ1-6	TRBV5-4	TRBD1	TGTGCCAGCAGCCCAACAGGGACAGGGGTTTCACCCCTCCACTTT	CASSPTGTGVSPLHF
NA	TRBJ2-5	TRBV5-1	NA	TGCGCCAGCAGCTGGCTGGGTATTGCAGGAGGAGAGACCCAGTACTTC	CASSWLGIAGGETQYF
NA	TRBJ2-3	TRBV5-1	TRBD1	TGCGCCAGCAGCTTGGGACAGGGGGCAACAGATACGCAGTATTTT	CASSLGQGATDTQYF
NA	TRBJ2-5	TRBV6-5	TRBD2	TGTGCCAGCAGTCGCGGGGGGGGCAGAGAGACCCAGTACTTC	CASSRGGGRETQYF
once	TRBJ1-2	TRBV7-3	TRBD1	TGTGCCAGCAGCCCAAGGGACAGGGGAGACTATGGCTACACCTTC	CASSPRDRGDYGYTF
once	TRBJ2-4	TRBV7-9	NA	TGTGCCAGCAGCCCACCAGATGGGGGGTCGAACATTCAGTACTTC	CASSPPDGGSNIQYF
NA	TRBJ1-4	TRBV10-3	NA	TGTGCCATCAGCTTATTCTTCCCTGCAACTAATGAAAAACTGTTTTTT	CAISLFFPATNEKLFF